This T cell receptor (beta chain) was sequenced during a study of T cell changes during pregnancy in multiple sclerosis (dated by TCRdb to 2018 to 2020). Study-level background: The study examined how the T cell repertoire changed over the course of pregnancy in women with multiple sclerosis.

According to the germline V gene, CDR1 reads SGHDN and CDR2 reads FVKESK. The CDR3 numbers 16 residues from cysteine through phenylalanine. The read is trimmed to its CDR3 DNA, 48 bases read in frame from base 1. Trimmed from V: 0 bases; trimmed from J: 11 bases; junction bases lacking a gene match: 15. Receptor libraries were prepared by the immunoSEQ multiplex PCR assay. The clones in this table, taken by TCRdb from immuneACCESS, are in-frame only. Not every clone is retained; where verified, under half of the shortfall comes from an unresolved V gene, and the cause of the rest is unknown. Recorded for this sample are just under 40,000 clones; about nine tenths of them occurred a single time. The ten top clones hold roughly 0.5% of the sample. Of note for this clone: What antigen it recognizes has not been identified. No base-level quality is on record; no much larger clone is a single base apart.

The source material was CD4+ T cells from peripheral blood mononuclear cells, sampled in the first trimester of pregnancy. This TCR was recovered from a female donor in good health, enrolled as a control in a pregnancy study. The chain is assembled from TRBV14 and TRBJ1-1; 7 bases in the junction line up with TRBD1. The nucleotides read TGTGCCAGCAGCCAAGATCTAGGACAGGTCGCATCTAGGGCTTTCTTT. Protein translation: CASSQDLGQVASRAFF.